The 28 T cell receptor beta chains presented below share a single source sample, sequenced in a study of shared clonotypes between healthy human individuals. Positive CCR7 selection of CD45RO-negative cells yielded the naive CD8 cells, and terminally differentiated effector memory CD45RA+ cells were excluded. Using immunoSEQ multiplex PCR, the repertoire was profiled, and TCRdb retains in-frame clones only, with some absent. The sample consists of about 590,000 clones, 95% to 96% of them appearing once. Sample: naive CD8+ T cells sorted from blood. All receptors derive from a woman aged 30 to 39 in good health.

The rearrangement links TRBV7-8 to TRBJ1-3; no reliable D call. The ends were cut back, 1 base at V and 1 base at J, with 5 bases in the middle. The length of the CDR3 is 14 residues. The V gene's germline CDR1 is SGHVS and CDR2 FQNEAQ. CDR3 residues: CASSLGRSGNTIYF. As DNA, the CDR3 is TGTGCCAGCAGCTTAGGTCGGTCTGGAAACACCATATATTTT.

The chain employs TRBV7-2 and TRBJ2-2; no firm D call. Trimming shortened V by 1 base and J by 7 bases, and 7 bases separated the two germline ends. This CDR3 has 13 amino acids. CDR1 SGHTA and CDR2 FQGNSA come from the germline V gene. CDR3 loop: CASSLGHFGELFF. The DNA for the CDR3 is TGTGCCAGCAGCTTAGGACATTTCGGGGAGCTGTTTTTT. Complete variable domain (other parts from reference TRBV7-2 and TRBJ2-2): GAGVSQSPSNKVTEKGKDVELRCDPISGHTALYWYRQSLGQGLEFLIYFQGNSAPDKSGLPSDRFSAERTGGSVSTLTIQRTQQEDSAVYLCASSLGHFGELFFGEGSRLTVL.

CDR3 sequence (DNA): TGTGCCAGCAGTCCCGGGACAGGGTTTGAAAAACTGTTTTTT. This gives the protein CASSPGTGFEKLFF. The chain joins TRBV27 to TRBJ1-4; 9 bases align to TRBD1. The germline CDR1 and CDR2 sequences are MNHEY and SMNVEV (reference sequence). The CDR3 is made up of 14 amino acids. With V trimmed by 5 bases and J by 7 bases, 5 bases remained unmatched.

The chain links TRBV7-9 to TRBJ2-3; D is possibly TRBD2 (6 bases). V was trimmed by 4 bases and J by 1 base, leaving 12 bases between them. Germline CDR1 reads SEHNR; CDR2 reads FQNEAQ (reference sequence). CDR3 size: 15 residues. The CDR3 is CASSYGVAGTDTQYF. The CDR3 DNA is TGTGCCAGCAGCTATGGGGTAGCGGGCACAGATACGCAGTATTTT.

The gene calls are TRBV19 and TRBJ1-1, with TRBD1 matching 7 bases. Germline CDR1 LNHDA, CDR2 SQIVND (reference sequence). V dropped 0 bases and J dropped 8; count of bases not matched to a gene: 9. The CDR3 has 15 residues. CDR3 coding DNA: TGTGCCAGTAGTATAGATCCAGGGGGGGCTATCGAAGCTTTCTTT. This sequence encodes CASSIDPGGAIEAFF.

Points on this clone: This same CDR3 is encoded by further DNA sequences in the sample. The chain employs TRBV7-9 and TRBJ1-5; unclear D gene. The V gene lost 0 bases and the J gene lost 4 bases, with 7 bases spanning the gap. Germline V gives CDR1 SEHNR, CDR2 FQNEAQ (reference sequence). This CDR3 is 14 amino acids long. The CDR3 region is CASSLAGGNQPQHF. CDR3 coding DNA: TGTGCCAGCAGCTTAGCGGGAGGTAATCAGCCCCAGCATTTT. The whole variable domain, filled in from reference TRBV7-9 and TRBJ1-5, reads DTGVSQNPRHKITKRGQNVTFRCDPISEHNRLYWYRQTLGQGPEFLTYFQNEAQLEKSRLLSDRFSAERPKGSFSTLEIQRTEQGDSAMYLCASSLAGGNQPQHFGDGTRLSIL.

This clone was detected a few times. The V call is TRBV7-9, the J call TRBJ2-1; 7 bases line up with TRBD2. With V trimmed by 4 bases and J by 6 bases, 9 bases remained unmatched. This CDR3 contains 15 residues. Germline CDR1 reads SEHNR; CDR2 reads FQNEAQ (reference sequence). The CDR3 DNA sequence: TGTGCCAGCAGCTCCGGACTAGATCCGGCCAATGAGCAGTTCTTC. This translates into CASSSGLDPANEQFF.

The chain couples TRBV28 to TRBJ1-2, with 8 bases fitting TRBD1. CDR3 length: 12 amino acids. V lost 10 bases and J lost 4; bases outside the gene matches: 5. Germline CDR1 is MDHEN and CDR2 is SYDVKM. The CDR3 reads CAIRTGLYGYTF. The DNA for the CDR3 is TGTGCCATCCGGACAGGGCTCTATGGCTACACCTTC.

V and J are TRBV29-1 and TRBJ2-1; either TRBD1 or TRBD2 may fit D (5 bases each). Germline CDR1 is SQVTM and CDR2 is ANQGSEA. V lost 2 bases and J lost 4, with 18 bases in between. This CDR3 is built from 16 residues. CDR3 protein: CSVEFMGEVWYNEQFF. CDR3 in DNA: TGCAGCGTTGAATTCATGGGGGAAGTTTGGTACAATGAGCAGTTCTTC.

The rearrangement links TRBV27 to TRBJ1-2, with D perhaps matching TRBD1 (5 bases). The germline V and J ends were trimmed by 8 bases and 8 bases, with 21 bases remaining between them. The CDR3 is 14 residues long. The germline V gene has CDR1 MNHEY and CDR2 SMNVEV (reference sequence). The CDR3 sequence: CASGLIQGAKGYTF. The CDR3, as DNA: TGTGCCAGCGGGTTAATTCAGGGAGCTAAGGGCTACACCTTC.

The chain couples TRBV28 to TRBJ2-7, with 9 bases aligning to TRBD1. With V trimmed by 3 bases and J by 4 bases, 10 bases remained unmatched. CDR1 is MDHEN, CDR2 SYDVKM, per germline. The CDR3 is made up of 16 amino acids. The CDR3 protein is CASSFHPRTGAYEQYF. The CDR3, as DNA: TGTGCCAGCAGTTTTCATCCCCGGACAGGGGCTTACGAGCAGTACTTC.

This chain connects TRBV4-1 to TRBJ2-1; possibly TRBD2 for D (5 bases). CDR1 and CDR2 (germline): MGHRA, YSYEKL. V lost 4 bases to trimming and J lost 2 bases, with 9 bases between them. CDR3 length: 14 amino acids. DNA of the CDR3: TGCGCCAGCAGCCTCCGGGGTGCCTACAATGAGCAGTTCTTC. Translating gives CASSLRGAYNEQFF.

This clone was picked up one time. The sample carries other DNA sequences with the same CDR3. This chain joins TRBV27 and TRBJ2-7; D is unclear. Trimming took off 3 bases at V and 0 bases at J, with 9 bases between the two ends. Germline V gene data show CDR1 as MNHEY and CDR2 as SMNVEV (reference sequence). CDR3 length equals 14 residues. The CDR3 DNA is TGTGCCAGCAGTTTGCGGAGTCCCTCCTACGAGCAGTACTTC. Translating it yields CASSLRSPSYEQYF.

Worth noting for this clone: Other DNA sequences in the sample encode the same CDR3. This chain joins TRBV2 and TRBJ2-1; TRBD2 aligns across 12 bases. The CDR3 is 16 amino acids. Per germline, CDR1 SNHLY and CDR2 FYNNEI. J lost 3 bases, V lost 1 base, and 1 base had no gene match. CDR3 bases: TGTGCCAGCAGTGAAGGGACTAGCGGGGTCTACAATGAGCAGTTCTTC. The encoded protein is CASSEGTSGVYNEQFF.

The V gene is TRBV27, the J gene TRBJ2-5; TRBD1 agrees at 9 bases. CDR1 MNHEY and CDR2 SMNVEV come from the germline V gene (reference sequence). This CDR3 is built from 17 residues. After removal of 0 bases from V and 4 bases from J, the junction contained 9 bases not matched to a gene. In DNA, the CDR3 is TGTGCCAGCAGTTTATCGATAACGGGGACAGGGATAGAGACCCAGTACTTC. Translating gives CASSLSITGTGIETQYF.

The V call is TRBV6-7, the J call TRBJ1-2; D not certain. TRBV6-7 is identified as an open reading frame with a role that is uncertain. The CDR3 spans 16 residues. Trimming removed 0 bases at V and 0 bases at J, with 11 bases between. Here the CDR3 reads CASSYSPERPNYGYTF. As DNA, the CDR3 is TGTGCCAGCAGTTACTCCCCAGAAAGACCTAACTATGGCTACACCTTC.

The chain joins TRBV4-1 to TRBJ1-4, with D hard to call. The CDR3 length is 12 residues. Germline CDR1 reads MGHRA; CDR2 reads YSYEKL. V lost 8 bases and J 6 bases, leaving 10 bases between the germline ends. The CDR3 nucleotides read TGCGCCAGCGGCTCATGGGATGAAAAACTGTTTTTT. It encodes CASGSWDEKLFF.

The chain links TRBV28 to TRBJ1-2, with D hard to call. CDR1 MDHEN and CDR2 SYDVKM come from the germline V gene. Trimming took off 1 base at V and 8 bases at J, with 11 bases between the two ends. This CDR3 contains 13 residues. The CDR3 protein is CASSLSTSRGYTF. The DNA for the CDR3 is TGTGCCAGCAGTTTATCTACCAGCCGGGGCTACACCTTC.

The chain has TRBV27 and TRBJ2-7; possibly TRBD1 for D (6 bases). Trimming stripped 4 bases from V and 12 bases from J, with 13 bases between. The CDR3 consists of 11 residues. CDR1 and CDR2 (germline): MNHEY, SMNVEV (reference sequence). CDR3 sequence reads: CASSSTGTAYF. The CDR3 region has the DNA TGTGCCAGCAGTTCAACAGGGACGGCGTACTTC.

V usage is TRBV5-6 and J usage is TRBJ1-2; D gene unclear. The CDR3 is made up of 12 amino acids. V dropped 9 bases and J dropped 0 bases, with 9 bases sitting between them. Germline V gene data show CDR1 as SGHDT and CDR2 as YYEEEE. The CDR3 DNA is TGTGCCACCTCAGCCTCTAACTATGGCTACACCTTC. Residues: CATSASNYGYTF.

V and J are TRBV28 and TRBJ2-7; the D gene could be TRBD1 or TRBD2 (5 bases each). The CDR3 is 13 amino acids. Trimming pared 6 bases from V and 3 bases from J, leaving 12 bases between. Germline V lookup: CDR1 MDHEN, CDR2 SYDVKM. The chain's CDR3 is CASSRPGGYEQYF. The CDR3 DNA reads TGTGCCAGCAGCCGACCTGGGGGCTACGAGCAGTACTTC.

CDR3 sequence (DNA): TGTGCCAGCAGTCCCTTTCCGGGGGATACGCAGTATTTT. Its translation is CASSPFPGDTQYF. The V gene is TRBV27, the J gene TRBJ2-3; TRBD2 is a possible D gene (5 bases). CDR3 length: 13 residues. V was pared by 5 bases and J by 6 bases, with 12 bases between. The germline V gene encodes CDR1 MNHEY and CDR2 SMNVEV (reference sequence).

J is TRBJ2-1 and V is TRBV6-6; D is unclear. CDR1 and CDR2 (germline): MNHNY, SVGAGI (reference sequence). V lost 6 bases to trimming and J lost 5 bases, with 17 bases between them. The CDR3 sequence is 15 residues long. CDR3 in DNA: TGTGCCAGCAGCCCCGTCAGAGGCGGCCACAATGAGCAGTTCTTC. Its protein is CASSPVRGGHNEQFF.

This rearrangement joins TRBV28 to TRBJ1-2; 8 bases align to TRBD1. This CDR3 has 15 residues. CDR1 is MDHEN and CDR2 is SYDVKM in the germline V gene. The V gene end was trimmed by 0 bases and the J gene end by 8 bases; junction bases not matched to a gene: 8. CDR3 bases: TGTGCCAGCAGTTTATGGGCAGGGGGCGATAGGGGCTACACCTTC. Protein product: CASSLWAGGDRGYTF.

The J gene is TRBJ2-1, the V gene TRBV11-2; the D is unclear. CDR1 and CDR2 (germline): SGHAT, FQNNGV. The CDR3 loop spans 13 amino acids. The ends were cut back, 3 bases at V and 5 bases at J, with 8 bases in the middle. CDR3 loop: CASSFRRNNEQFF. In nucleotides, the CDR3 is TGTGCCAGCAGCTTCCGCAGGAACAATGAGCAGTTCTTC.

This rearrangement joins TRBV9 to TRBJ2-1, with 10 bases lining up with TRBD1. The junction had 4 bases not matched to a gene; V was cut back by 3 bases and J by 4 bases. Germline V gene data show CDR1 as SGDLS and CDR2 as YYNGEE. The CDR3 has 15 amino acids. CDR3 loop: CASSGQGASYNEQFF. The CDR3 DNA sequence: TGTGCCAGCAGCGGACAGGGGGCTAGTTACAATGAGCAGTTCTTC.

The chain joins TRBV4-1 to TRBJ1-1; no reliable D call. CDR1 and CDR2 from the germline V gene are MGHRA and YSYEKL. V was shortened by 5 bases and J by 0 bases, with 13 bases between the two germline ends. The CDR3 length is 15 residues. CDR3 sequence: CASSTRGALNTEAFF. CDR3 nucleotide sequence: TGCGCCAGCAGCACTCGGGGAGCACTGAACACTGAAGCTTTCTTT.

V and J are TRBV5-4 and TRBJ2-7, with D possibly matching TRBD1 (5 bases). The V gene lost 2 bases and the J gene lost 1 base, with 10 bases spanning the gap. This CDR3 has 14 amino acids. CDR1 and CDR2 (germline): SGHNT, YYREEE (reference sequence). CDR3 in amino acids: CASSFQGSSYEQYF. In nucleotides, the CDR3 is TGTGCCAGCAGCTTCCAGGGCTCTTCCTACGAGCAGTACTTC.